These 26 T cell receptor beta chains came from one sample sequenced in a study of blood T cell repertoires in COVID-19 (TCRdb year 2020). The library relied on the immunoSEQ multiplex PCR assay. This is the immuneACCESS table as TCRdb keeps it, with only in-frame sequences that have V and J called. A part of the clones is gone; compared with another copy, unresolved V genes explain less than half, and the rest is unexplained. This sample comprises under 250,000 clones, 65% to 85% of them detected only once. Around 4% of the sample lies in the top ten. Sequencing was carried out using PBMCs or T cells enriched from blood (not recorded which). The source of these receptors is a man in his thirties or forties with acute COVID-19.

The V call is TRBV25-1, the J call TRBJ2-5; the match to TRBD1 covers 7 bases. The CDR3 totals 14 residues. The J segment lost 2 bases and the V segment lost 9 bases, leaving 9 bases of the junction unmatched. CDR1 and CDR2 from the germline V gene are MGHDK and SYGVNS. The CDR3 protein is CASAPGTAQETQYF. CDR3 nucleotide sequence: TGTGCCAGTGCACCTGGGACAGCTCAAGAGACCCAGTACTTC.

The V gene is TRBV28, the J gene TRBJ2-5; 11 bases fit TRBD2. Germline V CDR1 and CDR2: MDHEN, SYDVKM. This CDR3 spans 17 amino acids. Trimming at V came to 3 bases and at J to 2 bases, leaving 8 bases not matched to a gene. CDR3 sequence: CASSFTSGGGGQETQYF. In nucleotides, the CDR3 is TGTGCCAGCAGTTTCACTAGCGGGGGAGGGGGGCAAGAGACCCAGTACTTC.

This chain links TRBV18 with TRBJ2-7; D is possibly TRBD2 (6 bases). The CDR3 covers 14 residues. Per germline, CDR1 KGHSH and CDR2 LQKENI. The V end lost 0 bases, the J end lost 5 bases, and 11 bases lay between the germline ends. CDR3 protein: CASSPPGLYHEQYF. The CDR3 DNA follows: TGTGCCAGCTCACCACCGGGACTGTACCACGAGCAGTACTTC.

This clone occurred once. The J gene is TRBJ1-6, the V gene TRBV2; no firm D call. The V end lost 6 bases, the J end lost 5 bases, and 14 bases lay between the germline ends. The CDR3 runs to 15 residues. Germline V CDR1 and CDR2: SNHLY, FYNNEI. DNA for the CDR3: TGTGCCAGCAGGGAGGCGGCCAGCCATAATTCACCCCTCCACTTT. It translates to CASREAASHNSPLHF.

The chain carries TRBV5-1 and TRBJ2-5; unclear D gene. CDR1 and CDR2 (germline): SGHRS, YFSETQ. V lost 0 bases, J lost 4 bases, and 16 bases lay in between. CDR3 length: 16 amino acids. This chain's CDR3 is CASSLVQTLSRETQYF. The CDR3 bases are TGCGCCAGCAGCTTGGTCCAGACTTTGTCCAGAGAGACCCAGTACTTC.

The chain has TRBV9 and TRBJ1-4; possible D gene TRBD1, 5 bases. CDR1 and CDR2 (germline): SGDLS, YYNGEE. This CDR3 has 14 residues. V lost 4 bases, J lost 5 bases, and 12 bases lay in between. The CDR3 DNA follows: TGTGCCAGCAGCACCGGACGGGGGAATGAAAAACTGTTTTTT. It encodes CASSTGRGNEKLFF.

This clone appeared once. The chain employs TRBV6-1 and TRBJ2-1; 7 bases line up with TRBD1. Germline CDR1 reads MNHNS; CDR2 reads SASEGT. The CDR3 runs 15 residues. V lost 3 bases to trimming and J lost 1 base; unmatched junction nucleotides: 3. In DNA, the CDR3 is TGTGCCAGCAGTGAGACAGGGCTTTCCTACAATGAGCAGTTCTTC. Its protein product is CASSETGLSYNEQFF.

This clone was found a few times. CDR3 bases: TGTGCCAGCAGTGTAAGCGGGAGGGGATTTAATTCACCCCTCCACTTT. This translates into CASSVSGRGFNSPLHF. The chain employs TRBV28 and TRBJ1-6, with D perhaps TRBD1 (5 bases). The CDR3 loop spans 16 amino acids. Germline loops: CDR1 MDHEN, CDR2 SYDVKM. V gave up 5 bases and J gave up 6 bases, with 17 bases separating them.

J is TRBJ2-5 and V is TRBV29-1; 11 nucleotides agree with TRBD1. Germline V gene sequence: CDR1 SQVTM, CDR2 ANQGSEA. V shed 5 bases, J shed 3 bases, and the junction held 11 bases outside the gene matches. This CDR3 contains 16 residues. CDR3 loop: CSVFGQGARIEETQYF. The CDR3 DNA reads as TGCAGCGTTTTCGGACAGGGGGCAAGGATAGAAGAGACCCAGTACTTC. The full variable domain, rest sourced from reference TRBV29-1 and TRBJ2-5, is SAVISQKPSRDICQRGTSLTIQCQVDSQVTMMFWYRQQPGQSLTLIATANQGSEATYESGFVIDKFPISRPNLTFSTLTVSNMSPEDSSIYLCSVFGQGARIEETQYFGPGTRLLVL.

Only one count was recorded for this clone. The chain has TRBV19 and TRBJ2-6, with TRBD1 matching over 8 bases. CDR1 and CDR2 from the germline V gene are LNHDA and SQIVND (reference sequence). Trimming took 5 bases from V and 0 from J; bases not matched to a gene: 9. This CDR3 comprises 18 residues. CDR3 bases: TGTGCCAGTAGTGCTTTGGGGACAGGTGCCTCTGGGGCCAACGTCCTGACTTTC. Translating it yields CASSALGTGASGANVLTF.

The chain joins TRBV15 to TRBJ1-2, with D uncertain. Germline V gives CDR1 LNHNV, CDR2 YYDKDF (reference sequence). Trimming took off 3 bases at V and 0 bases at J, with 8 bases between the two ends. The CDR3 extends over 14 amino acids. In nucleotides, the CDR3 is TGTGCCACCAGCAGGAACGGAGCTAACTATGGCTACACCTTC. As protein: CATSRNGANYGYTF.

This clone has more than one count but fewer than ten. V is TRBV11-2 and J is TRBJ2-2, with 7 bases that match TRBD2. Per the germline V gene, CDR1 is SGHAT and CDR2 is FQNNGV. With V trimmed by 3 bases and J by 4 bases, 11 bases remained unmatched. The CDR3 covers 17 residues. CDR3 nucleotides: TGTGCCAGCAGCTTCGATTCTTGGCTAGCGGCCACCGGGGAGCTGTTTTTT. It codes for CASSFDSWLAATGELFF.

This clone was detected once. The V gene is TRBV9, the J gene TRBJ2-5; TRBD1 agrees at 8 bases. The V gene's germline CDR1 is SGDLS and CDR2 YYNGEE. The CDR3 runs 14 residues. Trimming cost V 2 bases and J 2 bases; bases outside gene matches: 2. The CDR3 region has the DNA TGTGCCAGCAGCGTCCAGGGGGCTCAAGAGACCCAGTACTTC. The encoded protein is CASSVQGAQETQYF.

The chain has TRBV28 and TRBJ2-7; the D gene is possibly TRBD1 (5 bases). The V gene lost 4 bases and the J gene lost 3 bases, with 13 bases spanning the gap. The CDR3 extends over 14 amino acids. Germline CDR1 reads MDHEN; CDR2 reads SYDVKM. The CDR3 loop is CASSSGPPGYEQYF. The CDR3 DNA is TGTGCCAGCAGTTCAGGGCCCCCGGGCTACGAGCAGTACTTC.

V is TRBV2 and J is TRBJ2-1; TRBD2 matches at 8 bases. V gave up 5 bases and J gave up 7 bases; unmatched junction bases: 10. The germline V gene encodes CDR1 SNHLY and CDR2 FYNNEI. The CDR3 is 15 amino acids. CDR3 region: CASSSTGGPGNEQFF. CDR3 in DNA: TGTGCCAGCAGTTCGACGGGGGGGCCGGGTAATGAGCAGTTCTTC.

This clone occurred once. This chain joins TRBV25-1 and TRBJ1-1; D is unresolved. Germline V gives CDR1 MGHDK, CDR2 SYGVNS. The CDR3 runs to 16 residues. Trimming took 3 bases from V and 1 from J, leaving 15 bases between them. Here the CDR3 DNA reads TGTGCCAGCAGTGATCTGCGGGCACGGGCGAACACTGAAGCTTTCTTT. Translated: CASSDLRARANTEAFF.

The chain employs TRBV5-1 and TRBJ1-3; 10 positions match TRBD1. Trimming cost V 0 bases and J 1 base; bases outside gene matches: 7. Germline V gives CDR1 SGHRS, CDR2 YFSETQ. CDR3 length: 18 residues. DNA for the CDR3: TGCGCCAGCAGCTTGGAGACAGGGGGCGCGGGATCTGGAAACACCATATATTTT. Translation: CASSLETGGAGSGNTIYF.

The rearrangement links TRBV28 to TRBJ2-3; TRBD2 agrees at 12 bases. The CDR3 extends over 16 amino acids. Germline CDR1 MDHEN, CDR2 SYDVKM. V was pared by 3 bases and J by 4 bases, with 5 bases of the junction left unmatched. The CDR3 DNA reads as TGTGCCAGCAGTTTCCGGACTAGCGGGGATTCAGATACGCAGTATTTT. This encodes CASSFRTSGDSDTQYF.

The V gene is TRBV2, the J gene TRBJ2-2; D possibly corresponds to TRBD2 (5 bases). Per the germline V gene, CDR1 is SNHLY and CDR2 is FYNNEI. This CDR3 contains 15 residues. V lost 3 bases and J lost 6, with 14 bases in between. The CDR3 here is CASSEEANIAGELFF. The CDR3 DNA follows: TGTGCCAGCAGTGAGGAGGCGAATATTGCCGGGGAGCTGTTTTTT.

This chain links TRBV6-5 with TRBJ1-2; TRBD1 aligns across 8 bases. Germline trimming cut 6 bases from V and 8 bases from J; bases unmatched to any gene: 11. The CDR3 spans 14 residues. The germline V gene encodes CDR1 MNHEY and CDR2 SVGAGI. This CDR3 is CASSWGQGAGGYTF. The DNA for the CDR3 is TGTGCCAGCAGCTGGGGCCAGGGGGCTGGAGGCTACACCTTC.

The V call is TRBV28, the J call TRBJ1-1; the D gene is possibly TRBD1 (5 bases). V lost 7 bases, J lost 4 bases, and 19 bases lay in between. The CDR3 is made up of 15 amino acids. Germline V lookup: CDR1 MDHEN, CDR2 SYDVKM. The CDR3 region is CASTVLGALATEAFF. The CDR3 DNA reads TGTGCCAGCACCGTATTAGGGGCCCTGGCCACTGAAGCTTTCTTT.

This chain joins TRBV2 and TRBJ1-4; D gene ambiguous. Germline V gene sequence: CDR1 SNHLY, CDR2 FYNNEI. V was trimmed by 1 base and J by 0 bases, leaving 9 bases between them. CDR3 length: 16 residues. CDR3 in amino acids: CASSEEEAATNEKLFF. The CDR3 bases are TGTGCCAGCAGTGAAGAGGAGGCAGCAACTAATGAAAAACTGTTTTTT.

This rearrangement joins TRBV19 to TRBJ1-5, with D perhaps TRBD1 (5 bases). Trimming removed 7 bases from V and 7 bases from J, with 20 bases in between. The length of the CDR3 is 15 residues. In germline, CDR1 is LNHDA, CDR2 SQIVND (reference sequence). The CDR3 sequence is CASMGSVGGKQPQHF. The CDR3 DNA sequence: TGTGCCAGTATGGGGTCAGTCGGGGGGAAACAGCCCCAGCATTTT.

The chain couples TRBV19 to TRBJ2-7, with 8 positions matching TRBD1. After removal of 7 bases from V and 6 bases from J, the junction contained 8 bases not matched to a gene. The CDR3 runs to 13 residues. Germline CDR1 LNHDA, CDR2 SQIVND (reference sequence). In nucleotides, the CDR3 is TGTGCCAGTAACCCGGGACAGGCCGGCGAGCAGTACTTC. The encoded protein is CASNPGQAGEQYF.

The V gene is TRBV10-2, the J gene TRBJ1-3; the match to TRBD1 covers 7 bases. The CDR3 runs 15 residues. J was trimmed by 0 bases and V by 4 bases; bases with no gene match: 3. Germline CDR1 and CDR2: WSHSY and SAAADI. The CDR3 nucleotides read TGCGCCAGCAGTGCAGGGGGTGGCTCTGGAAACACCATATATTTT. It specifies CASSAGGGSGNTIYF.

CDR3 in DNA: TGTGCCAGCAGTTTAGGAGTCGCCTACGAGCAGTACTTC. Translated, it gives CASSLGVAYEQYF. The V and J genes are TRBV28 and TRBJ2-7; D is ambiguous. The CDR3 consists of 13 residues. Trimming cost V 2 bases and J 2 bases, with 7 bases left between them. The germline gives CDR1 MDHEN, CDR2 SYDVKM.